Below are 7 T cell receptor beta chains sequenced from a single sample in a study of T cells in Graves' hyperthyroidism and ophthalmopathy. Amplification of TCR beta CDR3 regions was performed using RNA transcripts as template. TCR CDR3 underwent first-round RT-PCR with the HTBI primer set. MiXCR was run by TCRdb on the multiplex PCR reads, yielding one entry per CDR3 protein. This table holds about 640,000 distinct CDR3 sequences, around 21% found once. Sequencing was carried out using blood. The source is a man aged 30 to 45 with Graves' ophthalmopathy.

This clonotype was detected a few times. V gene TRBV30 combines with J gene TRBJ1-5; no definite D call. CDR1 GTSNPN and CDR2 SVGIG come from the germline V gene (reference sequence). V was trimmed by 2 bases and J by 6 bases, leaving 17 bases between them. The CDR3 has 15 residues. The DNA of the CDR3 is TGTGCCTGGAGTCCCGGGTCTCACGGGGTTCAGCCCCAGCATTTT. Amino acid sequence: CAWSPGSHGVQPQHF.

As concerns this clonotype: The junction shows a germline mismatch at one end, possibly a read error. The gene calls are TRBV6-1 and TRBJ2-7; D possibly matches TRBD1 or TRBD2 (5 bases each). The CDR3 consists of 14 residues. CDR1 and CDR2 (germline): MNHNS, SASEGT. The CDR3 DNA reads TGTGCCAGCAGTCCTCAGGGAGCTCTGGACGAGCAGTATTTC. It yields the protein CASSPQGALDEQYF.

There are many counts of this clonotype. The rearrangement joins TRBV11-2 to TRBJ2-4; tentative D call: TRBD2 (6 bases). V lost 6 bases and J lost 0, with 21 bases in between. The CDR3 consists of 18 residues. Germline V gene lookup returns CDR1 SGHAT and CDR2 FQNNGV. The CDR3 region is CASRPPGETTLAKNIQYF. CDR3 in DNA: TGTGCCAGCAGGCCCCCGGGGGAAACAACTCTAGCCAAAAACATTCAGTACTTC.

This sequence joins TRBV12-3 or TRBV12-4 and TRBJ1-4; D uncertain. This CDR3 spans 16 amino acids. The germline V and J ends were trimmed by 3 bases and 6 bases, with 17 bases remaining between them. In DNA form, the CDR3 reads TGTGCCAGCAGTTTCCCCCAAGCCCCCGTGGATGAAAAACTGTTTTTT. Protein: CASSFPQAPVDEKLFF.

Points on this clonotype: A single base separates this from a much larger clone, so it may be a read error. This rearrangement joins TRBV28 to TRBJ2-1; D unresolved. Germline V gene data show CDR1 as MDHEN and CDR2 as SYDVKM. V gave up 6 bases and J gave up 3 bases, with 3 bases separating them. The CDR3 extends over 11 amino acids. The CDR3 reads CASRNYNEQFF. The CDR3 DNA reads as TGTGCCAGCAGGAACTACAATGAGCAGTTCTTC. The full variable domain, with the rest looked up from reference TRBV28 and TRBJ2-1, is DVKVTQSSRYLVKRTGEKVFLECVQDMDHENMFWYRQDPGLGLRLIYFSYDVKMKEKGDIPEGYSVSREKKERFSLILESASTNQTSMYLCASRNYNEQFFGPGTRLTVL.

The chain joins TRBV12-5 to TRBJ2-1, with 9 bases matching TRBD2. CDR1 and CDR2 from the germline V gene are LGHNT and FRNRAP. The V and J ends lost 1 base and 3 bases, in that order; junction bases with no gene match: 10. CDR3 length: 18 residues. CDR3 sequence: CASGLGASGIERYNEQFF. DNA of the CDR3: TGTGCTAGTGGTTTGGGGGCTAGCGGGATTGAACGCTACAATGAGCAGTTCTTC.

This clonotype has only a few counts. The chain uses TRBV10-3 and TRBJ1-1; 9 nucleotides match TRBD1. The J segment lost 4 bases and the V segment lost 8 bases, leaving 2 bases of the junction unmatched. Germline lookup yields CDR1 ENHRY and CDR2 SYGVKD. This CDR3 spans 12 amino acids. CDR3 residues: CAIGDRVTEAFF. The CDR3 nucleotides are TGTGCCATCGGGGACAGGGTCACTGAAGCTTTCTTT.